The 28 T cell receptor beta chains reported below all come from one sample, sequenced in a study of early T cells in non-severe SARS-CoV-2 infection (dated by TCRdb to 2020 to 2023). The receptor library was made with 5' RACE. Sequencing was performed on a NextSeq 500. TCRdb's own reprocessing of the public reads used fastp at Q25 and MiXCR and kept productive beta chains. Rows merge per CDR3 protein into single entries with the most common DNA and genes. This sample holds 68,000 or so distinct CDR3 sequences; approximately 10% were observed only once. The ten largest clones represent about 6.4% of the sample. The sample consisted of whole blood. The receptors were gathered from an adult who was a healthcare worker with PCR-confirmed SARS-CoV-2 infection or an uninfected control (not recorded which).

This clonotype occurred a few times. The J gene is TRBJ2-3, the V gene TRBV20-1; D unclear. Per the germline V gene, CDR1 is DFQATT and CDR2 is SNEGSKA (reference sequence). V was trimmed by 3 bases and J by 0 bases, leaving 7 bases between them. This CDR3 has 13 residues. This chain's CDR3 is CSASGSSTDTQYF. The CDR3 DNA follows: TGCAGTGCTAGTGGGTCTAGCACAGATACGCAGTATTTT.

The chain carries TRBV28 and TRBJ2-5; D may be TRBD2 (6 bases). Germline V gene lookup returns CDR1 MDHEN and CDR2 SYDVKM. The CDR3 runs to 13 residues. Trimming took 6 bases from V and 7 from J, leaving 15 bases between them. CDR3 sequence: CASSPRLGGTQYF. CDR3 sequence (DNA): TGTGCCAGCAGCCCTCGACTCGGGGGGACCCAGTACTTC. The full variable domain, its missing parts supplied by reference TRBV28 and TRBJ2-5, is DVKVTQSSRYLVKRTGEKVFLECVQDMDHENMFWYRQDPGLGLRLIYFSYDVKMKEKGDIPEGYSVSREKKERFSLILESASTNQTSMYLCASSPRLGGTQYFGPGTRLLVL.

This clonotype was found a few times. This chain uses TRBV21-1 with TRBJ2-1; the table's TRBD1 call for D was not verified on the DNA. TRBV21-1 is tagged as a pseudogene. The CDR3 spans 18 residues. The CDR3 bases are TGTGCCAGCAGCACAGTTCATCGACTCGATTGGGCGTTTGTCGAGCAGTTCTTC. Encoded protein: CASSTVHRLDWAFVEQFF.

At least ten counts were recorded for this clonotype. CDR3 sequence reads: CASSSSGSKQFF. CDR3 DNA sequence: TGTGCCAGCAGTTCCTCCGGGTCTAAGCAGTTCTTC. This chain joins TRBV12-3 or TRBV12-4 and TRBJ2-1; D unclear. The CDR3 length is 12 residues. Trimming left V 4 bases short and J 11 bases short, with 12 bases between.

The gene calls are TRBV2 and TRBJ2-2; TRBD2 agrees at 11 bases. This CDR3 region has 17 residues. The V segment lost 6 bases and the J segment 8 bases; nucleotides outside the gene matches: 14. CDR1 and CDR2 from the germline V gene are SNHLY and FYNNEI. In DNA, the CDR3 is TGTGCCAGCAGCGGGACTAGCGGACGAGAGAGGAGAGGGGAGCTGTTTTTT. It yields the protein CASSGTSGRERRGELFF.

CDR3 coding DNA: TGTGCCAGCAGTACCCGGACAGCCTCTGGAAACACCATATATTTT. Residues: CASSTRTASGNTIYF. The V gene is TRBV6-6, the J gene TRBJ1-3; TRBD1 might be the D (6 bases). CDR3 length equals 15 residues. Germline CDR1 MNHNY, CDR2 SVGAGI (reference sequence). The V and J ends lost 5 bases and 0 bases respectively, with 11 bases between them.

This clonotype was observed a few times. The V and J genes are TRBV20-1 and TRBJ2-1; D is uncertain. The germline V gene encodes CDR1 DFQATT and CDR2 SNEGSKA (reference sequence). This CDR3 region has 11 residues. Trimming took off 4 bases at V and 5 bases at J, with 6 bases between the two ends. CDR3: CSAMTHNEQFF. The CDR3 DNA sequence: TGCAGTGCTATGACCCACAATGAGCAGTTCTTC.

The chain has TRBV27 and TRBJ2-5; D unclear. The germline CDR1 and CDR2 sequences are MNHEY and SMNVEV (reference sequence). V lost 5 bases and J 5 bases, leaving 15 bases between the germline ends. The CDR3 has 14 amino acids. As DNA, the CDR3 is TGTGCCAGCAGTCCCCTGGGGAAGCAGGAGACCCAGTACTTC. The encoded protein is CASSPLGKQETQYF.

CDR3 residues: CAISGTGKPPYGYTF. CDR3 bases: TGTGCCATCAGTGGGACAGGCAAACCGCCTTATGGCTACACCTTC. The chain is built from TRBV10-3 and TRBJ1-2; 7 bases are a match to TRBD1. The length of the CDR3 is 15 residues. Trimming took 4 bases from V and 5 from J; bases not matched to a gene: 10. Per the germline V gene, CDR1 is ENHRY and CDR2 is SYGVKD.

This clonotype has just a few counts. The chain carries TRBV4-1 and TRBJ2-7; D assignment may be TRBD1 or TRBD2 (5 bases each). Germline CDR1 reads MGHRA; CDR2 reads YSYEKL. CDR3 size: 16 residues. Trimming removed 0 bases at V and 0 bases at J, with 12 bases between. CDR3 sequence reads: CASSQEEGISSYEQYF. The CDR3 nucleotides are TGCGCCAGCAGCCAAGAAGAGGGGATCAGCTCCTACGAGCAGTACTTC.

The chain carries TRBV6-1 and TRBJ2-7, with D possibly TRBD1 on 6 matching bases. V lost 3 bases and J 6 bases, leaving 6 bases between the germline ends. CDR1 and CDR2 from the germline V gene are MNHNS and SASEGT. The CDR3 is 11 amino acids. The CDR3 loop reads CASSDRGEQYF. As DNA, the CDR3 is TGTGCCAGCAGTGACAGGGGCGAGCAGTACTTC.

In this sample, this clonotype turned up a few times. A much larger clone lies a single base off, so this may be a read error. The V call is TRBV11-3, the J call TRBJ2-2; D remains ambiguous. Germline CDR1 reads SGHNT; CDR2 reads YENEEA. The CDR3 runs 11 residues. Trimming removed 6 bases from V and 6 bases from J, with 5 bases in between. The CDR3 protein is CASSEAGELFF. CDR3 DNA: TGTGCCAGCAGTGAAGCCGGGGAGCTGTTTTTT.

This clonotype was detected ten times or more. V usage is TRBV6-2 or TRBV6-3 and J usage is TRBJ2-1, with TRBD1 matching over 8 bases. The CDR3 length is 17 residues. The V and J ends lost 7 bases and 0 bases, in that order; junction bases with no gene match: 11. CDR1 is MNHEY, CDR2 SVGEGT, per germline. CDR3 DNA: TGTGCCAGCATCCGAGGTTCAGGGGGCTCCTCCTACAATGAGCAGTTCTTC. It yields the protein CASIRGSGGSSYNEQFF.

At least ten counts were recorded for this clonotype. V is TRBV10-3 and J is TRBJ1-2, with D possibly being TRBD1 (6 bases). This CDR3 comprises 15 residues. The V end was cut by 10 bases, the J end by 0 bases, with 18 bases between. CDR1 is ENHRY, CDR2 SYGVKD, per germline. The CDR3: CASTGTNSSNYGYTF. CDR3 nucleotide sequence: TGTGCCAGCACCGGGACAAACTCTTCTAACTATGGCTACACCTTC.

The V gene is TRBV27, the J gene TRBJ1-5, with D unclear. V lost 7 bases and J 8 bases, leaving 15 bases between the germline ends. The CDR3 runs 13 residues. Germline assignment: CDR1 MNHEY and CDR2 SMNVEV (reference sequence). The CDR3 region is CASKAAYKEPQHF. The CDR3 DNA follows: TGTGCCAGCAAGGCGGCCTACAAAGAGCCCCAGCATTTT.

This clonotype was detected only a few times. The junction differs from germline at one of its ends, possibly a read error. The chain has TRBV9 and TRBJ2-6; D is uncertain. Germline V gene data show CDR1 as SGDLS and CDR2 as YYNGEE. This CDR3 has 13 amino acids. In DNA form, the CDR3 reads TGTGCCAGCAGCGCCTCTCGGGCCAACGTCCTGACTTTC. This sequence encodes CASSASRANVLTF.

This clonotype showed up just a few times. The CDR3 sequence: CASSPITSESTDTQYF. The CDR3 DNA is TGTGCCAGCAGCCCTATAACTAGCGAGAGCACAGATACGCAGTATTTT. The V gene is TRBV5-6, the J gene TRBJ2-3; 7 nucleotides line up with TRBD2. From germline, CDR1 is SGHDT and CDR2 YYEEEE. Unmatched junction bases numbered 8, after V lost 4 bases and J lost 0 bases. The CDR3 has 16 amino acids.

The chain recombines TRBV5-1 with TRBJ1-1; no firm D call. Looked up from germline, CDR1 is SGHRS and CDR2 is YFSETQ. This CDR3 has 13 residues. V lost 0 bases and J 4 bases, leaving 7 bases between the germline ends. Written as DNA, the CDR3 is TGCGCCAGCAGCTTGGGTCGGGGCACTGAAGCTTTCTTT. This codes for CASSLGRGTEAFF.

There are a few counts of this clonotype. The rearrangement joins TRBV6-1 to TRBJ2-1; 7 bases match TRBD1. V was clipped by 7 bases and J by 7 bases; unmatched bases: 7. The CDR3 runs 13 residues. From germline, CDR1 is MNHNS and CDR2 SASEGT. The CDR3 loop reads CASNRDSLNEQFF. The DNA of the CDR3 is TGTGCCAGCAACCGGGACAGCCTAAATGAGCAGTTCTTC.

The sample holds many counts of this clonotype. The rearrangement uses TRBV30 and TRBJ2-1; D may be TRBD2 (5 bases). The CDR3 runs to 13 residues. V lost 1 base to trimming and J lost 7 bases, with 11 bases between them. In germline, CDR1 is GTSNPN, CDR2 SVGIG (reference sequence). CDR3 in DNA: TGTGCCTGGAGTGGAGGGTTTCTGAATGAGCAGTTCTTC. Translation gives CAWSGGFLNEQFF.

This clonotype came up many times. This chain joins TRBV7-9 and TRBJ2-1; TRBD2 matches at 7 bases. V shed 5 bases, J shed 6 bases, and the junction held 1 base outside the gene matches. Germline V gene data show CDR1 as SEHNR and CDR2 as FQNEAQ (reference sequence). The CDR3 is 12 amino acids. Written as DNA, the CDR3 is TGTGCCAGCAGCCCGGGGGGCAATGAGCAGTTCTTC. It specifies CASSPGGNEQFF.

This chain links TRBV12-2 with TRBJ1-2. TRBV12-2 constitutes a pseudogene. This CDR3 contains 15 residues. Here the CDR3 DNA reads TGTGCAAGTCGCCCCTACCCGTTCCCTACCTATGGCTACACCTTC. It is translated as CASRPYPFPTYGYTF.

The chain uses TRBV12-3 or TRBV12-4 and TRBJ2-1; no firm D call. V shed 7 bases and J shed 7 bases, with 14 bases lying between them. The CDR3 runs to 13 residues. CDR3 amino acids: CASTPMHWNEQFF. The CDR3 DNA is TGTGCCAGCACGCCGATGCATTGGAATGAGCAGTTCTTC.

About this clonotype itself: It may be a read error: a sequence one base away is much more abundant. The genes are TRBV2 and TRBJ2-7; no definite D call. Germline assignment: CDR1 SNHLY and CDR2 FYNNEI. V lost 2 bases and J 10 bases, leaving 6 bases between the germline ends. The CDR3 contains 10 residues. The CDR3 region has the DNA TGTGCCAGCAGTGAACCGAGACAGTACTTC. It specifies CASSEPRQYF.

This clonotype was detected ten times or more. This sequence joins TRBV2 and TRBJ2-7; no definite D call. The CDR3 is made up of 10 amino acids. Germline lookup yields CDR1 SNHLY and CDR2 FYNNEI. V gave up 4 bases and J gave up 2 bases, with 0 bases separating them. The CDR3 coding sequence is TGTGCCAGCAGTGCCTACGAGCAGTACTTC. It codes for CASSAYEQYF.

This clonotype was seen at least ten times. The chain uses TRBV7-7 and TRBJ2-1; 8 bases line up with TRBD2. The CDR3 covers 16 residues. The trim removed 5 bases at V and 8 bases at J, leaving 14 bases unmatched. Germline loops: CDR1 SSHAT, CDR2 FNYEAQ (reference sequence). CDR3 amino acids: CASSQTGTSLFDEQFF. For the CDR3, the DNA is TGTGCCAGCAGCCAAACCGGGACTAGTCTTTTCGATGAGCAGTTCTTC.

The rearrangement links TRBV30 to TRBJ2-1; tentative D call: TRBD1 (5 bases). CDR3 size: 12 residues. Germline V lookup: CDR1 GTSNPN, CDR2 SVGIG (reference sequence). Trimming took off 4 bases at V and 3 bases at J, with 7 bases between the two ends. CDR3 DNA: TGTGCCTGGACAACAGGCTACAATGAGCAGTTCTTC. Amino acid sequence: CAWTTGYNEQFF.

This clonotype was seen many times. J is TRBJ1-5 and V is TRBV20-1; D is possibly TRBD1 (5 bases). There are 14 residues in the CDR3. The germline CDR1 and CDR2 sequences are DFQATT and SNEGSKA (reference sequence). With 3 bases removed from V and 6 bases from J, the gap between germline ends came to 15 bases. The CDR3 region has the DNA TGCAGTGCTAGCGGCAGGGACGTCGCTCAGCCCCAGCATTTT. This sequence encodes CSASGRDVAQPQHF.